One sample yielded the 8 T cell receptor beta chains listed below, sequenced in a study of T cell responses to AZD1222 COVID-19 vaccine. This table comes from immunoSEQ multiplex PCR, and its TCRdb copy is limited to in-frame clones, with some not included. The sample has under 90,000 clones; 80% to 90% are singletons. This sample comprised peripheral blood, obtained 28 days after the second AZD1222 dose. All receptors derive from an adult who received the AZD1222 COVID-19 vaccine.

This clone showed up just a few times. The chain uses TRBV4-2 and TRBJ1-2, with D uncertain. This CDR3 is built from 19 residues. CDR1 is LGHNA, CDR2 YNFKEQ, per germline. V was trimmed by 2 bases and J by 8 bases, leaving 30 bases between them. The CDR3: CASSQTLHFTSETSKGYTF. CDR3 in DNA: TGTGCCAGCAGCCAAACACTCCACTTTACGTCGGAGACGTCGAAAGGCTACACCTTC.

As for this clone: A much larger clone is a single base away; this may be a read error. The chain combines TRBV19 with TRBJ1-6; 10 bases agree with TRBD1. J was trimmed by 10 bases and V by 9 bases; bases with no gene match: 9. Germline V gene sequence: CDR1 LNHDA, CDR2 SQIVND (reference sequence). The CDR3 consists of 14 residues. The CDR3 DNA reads TGTGCCAGCACCACCGGGACAGGGGTATCACCCCTCCACTTT. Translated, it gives CASTTGTGVSPLHF. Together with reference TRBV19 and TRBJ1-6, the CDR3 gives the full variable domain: DGGITQSPKYLFRKEGQNVTLSCEQNLNHDAMYWYRQDPGQGLRLIYYSQIVNDFQKGDIAEGYSVSREKKESFPLTVTSAQKNPTAFYLCASTTGTGVSPLHFGNGTRLTVT.

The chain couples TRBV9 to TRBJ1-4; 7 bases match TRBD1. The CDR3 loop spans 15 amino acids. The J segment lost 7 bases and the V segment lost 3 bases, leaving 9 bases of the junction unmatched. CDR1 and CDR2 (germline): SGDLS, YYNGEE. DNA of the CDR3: TGTGCCAGCAGCGGATTTACAGGGGTCGGTGAAAAACTGTTTTTT. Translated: CASSGFTGVGEKLFF.

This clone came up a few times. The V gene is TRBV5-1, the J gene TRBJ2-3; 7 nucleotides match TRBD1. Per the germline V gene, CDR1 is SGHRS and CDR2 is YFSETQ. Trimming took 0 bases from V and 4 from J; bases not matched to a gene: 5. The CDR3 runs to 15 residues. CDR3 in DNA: TGCGCCAGCAGCTTGGAGGGGGCGAGATCAGATACGCAGTATTTT. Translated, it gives CASSLEGARSDTQYF. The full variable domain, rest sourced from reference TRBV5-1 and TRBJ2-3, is KAGVTQTPRYLIKTRGQQVTLSCSPISGHRSVSWYQQTPGQGLQFLFEYFSETQRNKGNFPGRFSGRQFSNSRSEMNVSTLELGDSALYLCASSLEGARSDTQYFGPGTRLTVL.

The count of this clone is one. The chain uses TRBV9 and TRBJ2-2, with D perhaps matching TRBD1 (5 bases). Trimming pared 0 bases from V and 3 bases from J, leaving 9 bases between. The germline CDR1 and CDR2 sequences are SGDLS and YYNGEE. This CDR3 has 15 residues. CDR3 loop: CASSVVPGYTGELFF. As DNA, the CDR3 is TGTGCCAGCAGCGTAGTGCCAGGGTACACCGGGGAGCTGTTTTTT.

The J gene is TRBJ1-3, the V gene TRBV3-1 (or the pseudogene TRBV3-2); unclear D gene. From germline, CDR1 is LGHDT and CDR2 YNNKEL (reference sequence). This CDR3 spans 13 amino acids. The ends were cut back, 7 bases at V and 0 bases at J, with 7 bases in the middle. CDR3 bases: TGTGCCAGCAAACCGATCTCTGGAAACACCATATATTTT. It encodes CASKPISGNTIYF.

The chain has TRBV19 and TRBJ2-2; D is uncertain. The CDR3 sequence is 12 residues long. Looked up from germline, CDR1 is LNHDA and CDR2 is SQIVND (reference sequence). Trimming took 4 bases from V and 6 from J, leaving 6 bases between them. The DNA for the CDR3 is TGTGCCAGTAGTACCCATTCCGGGGAGCTGTTTTTT. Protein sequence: CASSTHSGELFF.

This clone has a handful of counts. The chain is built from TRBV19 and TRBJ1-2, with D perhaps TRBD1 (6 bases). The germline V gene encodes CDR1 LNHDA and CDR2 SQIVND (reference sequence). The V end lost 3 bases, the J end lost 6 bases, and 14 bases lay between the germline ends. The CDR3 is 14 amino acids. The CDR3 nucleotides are TGTGCCAGTAGTATGGGGACATACCTGGATGGCTACACCTTC. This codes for CASSMGTYLDGYTF.